The 7 T cell receptor beta chains reported below all come from one sample, sequenced in a study of blood T cell repertoires in COVID-19. Sequencing used immunoSEQ multiplex PCR; TCRdb keeps in-frame clones, though not all of them. The repertoire has about 350,000 clones, roughly 87% of them found once; the top ten carry under 3%. Material for sequencing was PBMCs or T cells enriched from blood (not recorded which). The origin of the receptors is a woman under 40 who had recovered from COVID-19.

The V call is TRBV11-2, the J call TRBJ2-2; 9 positions agree with TRBD2. Per germline, CDR1 SGHAT and CDR2 FQNNGV. The CDR3 extends over 15 amino acids. Losses at the gene ends were 6 bases for V and 7 bases for J; bases not matched to a gene: 9. The DNA of the CDR3 is TGTGCCAGCAGACCCCAGCGGGGGGATGGCGGGGAGCTGTTTTTT. The encoded protein is CASRPQRGDGGELFF.

The J gene is TRBJ2-1, the V gene TRBV15; D remains unclear. The CDR3 has 12 residues. Trimming pared 0 bases from V and 8 bases from J, leaving 5 bases between. CDR1 is LNHNV and CDR2 is YYDKDF in the germline V gene (reference sequence). The CDR3 sequence is CATSRDFDEQFF. Here the CDR3 DNA reads TGTGCCACCAGCAGAGATTTCGATGAGCAGTTCTTC.

The chain combines TRBV9 with TRBJ2-1; D call uncertain. Germline CDR1 is SGDLS and CDR2 is YYNGEE. With 0 bases removed from V and 8 bases from J, the gap between germline ends came to 12 bases. The CDR3 covers 14 residues. CDR3 region: CASSVGALSYEQFF. CDR3 in DNA: TGTGCCAGCAGCGTAGGGGCCCTATCATATGAGCAGTTCTTC.

V and J are TRBV5-1 and TRBJ2-1, with TRBD2 matching over 10 bases. The germline V gene has CDR1 SGHRS and CDR2 YFSETQ. CDR3 size: 16 residues. V gave up 0 bases and J gave up 4 bases; unmatched junction bases: 4. The CDR3 is CASSLVPSGGYNEQFF. CDR3 DNA sequence: TGCGCCAGCAGCTTGGTGCCTAGCGGGGGATACAATGAGCAGTTCTTC. Full variable domain (outside the CDR3, taken from reference TRBV5-1 and TRBJ2-1): KAGVTQTPRYLIKTRGQQVTLSCSPISGHRSVSWYQQTPGQGLQFLFEYFSETQRNKGNFPGRFSGRQFSNSRSEMNVSTLELGDSALYLCASSLVPSGGYNEQFFGPGTRLTVL.

This clone was seen more than once but under ten times. The chain couples TRBV9 to TRBJ1-2; D is undetermined. This CDR3 has 15 amino acids. Germline V gene lookup returns CDR1 SGDLS and CDR2 YYNGEE. V shed 4 bases and J shed 2 bases, with 15 bases lying between them. CDR3 DNA sequence: TGTGCCAGCAGCCACACAATGGCGCGGAACTATGGCTACACCTTC. It is translated as CASSHTMARNYGYTF.

This chain joins TRBV5-4 and TRBJ2-6, with TRBD2 identical over 14 bases. Germline CDR1 is SGHNT and CDR2 is YYREEE (reference sequence). This CDR3 is 19 amino acids long. J gave up 3 bases and V 4 bases, and 9 bases lay outside the gene matches. CDR3 sequence: CASSPGTSGSWRGANVLTF. The CDR3 nucleotides read TGTGCCAGCAGCCCCGGGACTAGCGGGAGCTGGCGTGGGGCCAACGTCCTGACTTTC.

This chain links TRBV7-9 with TRBJ2-6; D is uncertain. The V and J ends lost 4 bases and 0 bases respectively, with 4 bases between them. The germline CDR1 and CDR2 sequences are SEHNR and FQNEAQ (reference sequence). CDR3 length: 14 residues. As DNA, the CDR3 is TGTGCCAGCAGCTATAGCTCTGGGGCCAACGTCCTGACTTTC. This codes for CASSYSSGANVLTF.